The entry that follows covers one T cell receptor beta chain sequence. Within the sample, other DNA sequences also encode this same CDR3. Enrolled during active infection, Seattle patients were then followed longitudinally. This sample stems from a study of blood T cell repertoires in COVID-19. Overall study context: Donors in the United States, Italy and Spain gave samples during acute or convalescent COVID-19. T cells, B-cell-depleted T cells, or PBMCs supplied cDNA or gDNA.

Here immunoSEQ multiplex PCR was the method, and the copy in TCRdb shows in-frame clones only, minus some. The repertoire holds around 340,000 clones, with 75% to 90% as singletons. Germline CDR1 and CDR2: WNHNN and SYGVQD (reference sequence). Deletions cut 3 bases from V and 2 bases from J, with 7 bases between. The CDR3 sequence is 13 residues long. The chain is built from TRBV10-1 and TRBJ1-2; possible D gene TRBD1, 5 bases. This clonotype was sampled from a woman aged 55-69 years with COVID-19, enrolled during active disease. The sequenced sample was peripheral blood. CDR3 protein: CASSEDSNYGYTF. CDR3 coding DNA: TGCGCCAGCAGTGAAGACAGCAACTATGGCTACACCTTC.